The 19 T cell receptor beta chains in this list originate from one sample, sequenced in a study of memory CD4+ T cells and cytomegalovirus serostatus. Single viable CD3+CD4+CD8-CD45RO+ cells were sorted as the memory CD4+ T cells. The data were produced by immunoSEQ multiplex PCR, yet TCRdb's version contains in-frame clones alone and is incomplete. The profile shows tens of thousands of clones, under 80% of them singletons. Sequences were obtained from memory CD4+ T cells from blood. These receptor sequences come from an adult in good health and CMV-seronegative. Some clones in this sample may be carry-over from other donors' samples.

This chain links TRBV23-1 with TRBJ1-1; D is possibly TRBD1 (5 bases). TRBV23-1 is designated an ORF whose function remains uncertain. The V gene lost 0 bases and the J gene lost 0 bases, with 14 bases spanning the gap. The CDR3 sequence is 17 residues long. The CDR3 DNA sequence: TGCGCCAGCAGTCAATCCCTCTCAGGGTCAATGAACACTGAAGCTTTCTTT. As protein: CASSQSLSGSMNTEAFF.

This sequence joins TRBV18 and TRBJ2-7; 8 nucleotides agree with TRBD1. This CDR3 contains 16 residues. Germline CDR1 is KGHSH and CDR2 is LQKENI. V shed 3 bases and J 1 base; nucleotides not matched to a gene: 8. The CDR3 is CASSPNRDRLSYEQYF. Here the CDR3 DNA reads TGTGCCAGCTCACCCAACCGGGACAGGCTATCCTACGAGCAGTACTTC.

The V call is TRBV15, the J call TRBJ1-4, with 9 nucleotides matching TRBD1. Germline V gives CDR1 LNHNV, CDR2 YYDKDF (reference sequence). The CDR3 length is 17 residues. V lost 4 bases and J lost 8; bases outside the gene matches: 14. CDR3 region: CATSMPHLGQGWEKLFF. CDR3 bases: TGTGCCACCAGCATGCCACACTTAGGACAGGGGTGGGAAAAACTGTTTTTT.

The gene calls are TRBV27 and TRBJ1-1, with D possibly matching TRBD1 (6 bases). There are 14 residues in the CDR3. CDR1 MNHEY and CDR2 SMNVEV come from the germline V gene (reference sequence). Trimming left V 2 bases short and J 1 base short, with 8 bases between. CDR3 bases: TGTGCCAGCAGTTTACGGGGGCAGAACACTGAAGCTTTCTTT. Amino acid sequence: CASSLRGQNTEAFF.

This clone has a handful of counts. V is TRBV7-2 and J is TRBJ2-7; 7 bases match TRBD2. From germline, CDR1 is SGHTA and CDR2 FQGNSA. CDR3 size: 14 residues. Losses at the gene ends were 7 bases for V and 0 bases for J; bases not matched to a gene: 6. The CDR3 protein is CASTTSVSSYEQYF. As DNA, the CDR3 is TGTGCCAGCACCACTAGCGTTTCCTCCTACGAGCAGTACTTC.

V gene TRBV6-1 combines with J gene TRBJ1-1; D may be TRBD1 (6 bases). Germline loops: CDR1 MNHNS, CDR2 SASEGT. CDR3 length equals 12 residues. V was pared by 6 bases and J by 5 bases, with 10 bases between. The CDR3 DNA follows: TGTGCCAGCAGCCGGGACACGACTGAAGCTTTCTTT. This encodes CASSRDTTEAFF.

The J gene is TRBJ1-6, the V gene TRBV19; D unclear. This CDR3 has 15 amino acids. Germline CDR1 is LNHDA and CDR2 is SQIVND (reference sequence). V was clipped by 3 bases and J by 5 bases, with 11 bases between them. CDR3 coding DNA: TGTGCCAGTAGTATTAACCGGAGGGATAATTCACCCCTCCACTTT. Residues: CASSINRRDNSPLHF.

There are a few counts of this clone. The gene calls are TRBV29-1 and TRBJ2-1, with D perhaps matching TRBD1 (6 bases). The CDR3 runs 12 residues. V lost 7 bases and J 8 bases, leaving 15 bases between the germline ends. Germline lookup yields CDR1 SQVTM and CDR2 ANQGSEA. The CDR3 coding sequence is TGCAGCGCCCAGGGGTTGTCGGATGAGCAGTTCTTC. Protein: CSAQGLSDEQFF.

This clone occurred a few times. J is TRBJ1-1 and V is TRBV14; TRBD1 aligns across 9 bases. Germline V gene data show CDR1 as SGHDN and CDR2 as FVKESK. This CDR3 spans 14 amino acids. Trimming cost V 4 bases and J 4 bases; bases outside gene matches: 4. CDR3 region: CASSRRTGATEAFF. The CDR3 nucleotides are TGTGCCAGCAGCCGACGGACAGGGGCCACTGAAGCTTTCTTT.

The chain links TRBV30 to TRBJ2-3, with TRBD2 as a possible D gene (6 bases). The V gene lost 8 bases and the J gene lost 3 bases, with 15 bases spanning the gap. The CDR3 is 13 amino acids. Germline V CDR1 and CDR2: GTSNPN, SVGIG (reference sequence). CDR3 DNA sequence: TGTGCCCAGGACTACAAGGAAACAGATACGCAGTATTTT. Translation gives CAQDYKETDTQYF.

The chain uses TRBV4-1 and TRBJ2-5, with 9 bases matching TRBD2. The CDR3 consists of 16 residues. J lost 1 base, V lost 2 bases, and 5 bases had no gene match. Germline V CDR1 and CDR2: MGHRA, YSYEKL. This CDR3 reads CASSQSGGPLQETQYF. CDR3 nucleotide sequence: TGCGCCAGCAGCCAAAGCGGGGGGCCCCTCCAAGAGACCCAGTACTTC.

This chain joins TRBV6-1 and TRBJ1-2; TRBD1 might be the D (5 bases). Germline CDR1 is MNHNS and CDR2 is SASEGT. The CDR3 extends over 13 amino acids. Trimming cost V 2 bases and J 4 bases, with 8 bases left between them. The CDR3 is CASSERGGYGYTF. DNA of the CDR3: TGTGCCAGCAGTGAAAGGGGTGGCTATGGCTACACCTTC.

This clone was picked up a small number of times. The chain joins TRBV19 to TRBJ2-1, with unresolved D. Deletions cut 3 bases from V and 7 bases from J, with 19 bases between. The CDR3 loop spans 16 amino acids. From germline, CDR1 is LNHDA and CDR2 SQIVND (reference sequence). The CDR3 DNA is TGTGCCAGTAGTATGATGGCAGGCAACTGGGTTAATGAGCAGTTCTTC. It is translated as CASSMMAGNWVNEQFF.

V and J are TRBV29-1 and TRBJ2-2, with TRBD1 matching 8 bases. Trimming took 3 bases from V and 1 from J; bases not matched to a gene: 4. The CDR3 has 15 residues. Germline V lookup: CDR1 SQVTM, CDR2 ANQGSEA. The CDR3 bases are TGCAGCGTTGACCTTGGGACAGGGAACACCGGGGAGCTGTTTTTT. Translation: CSVDLGTGNTGELFF.

J is TRBJ1-1 and V is TRBV5-1, with D tentatively TRBD1 (5 bases). The CDR3 runs 14 residues. V lost 0 bases and J 4 bases, leaving 10 bases between the germline ends. Germline V gives CDR1 SGHRS, CDR2 YFSETQ. The CDR3 is CASSLVTGGTEAFF. CDR3 nucleotides: TGCGCCAGCAGCTTGGTCACGGGGGGCACTGAAGCTTTCTTT.

This clone was seen more than once but under ten times. The rearrangement joins TRBV19 to TRBJ2-5; the match to TRBD2 covers 8 bases. The CDR3 has 14 amino acids. Germline assignment: CDR1 LNHDA and CDR2 SQIVND (reference sequence). After removal of 3 bases from V and 5 bases from J, the junction contained 5 bases not matched to a gene. Here the CDR3 DNA reads TGTGCCAGTAGTATTCCGGGACTAGTTGAGACCCAGTACTTC. Protein sequence: CASSIPGLVETQYF.

This clone has just a few counts. The genes are TRBV5-1 and TRBJ1-2; 7 bases are shared with TRBD1. The CDR3 runs to 15 residues. Germline V lookup: CDR1 SGHRS, CDR2 YFSETQ. V lost 5 bases to trimming and J lost 3 bases; unmatched junction nucleotides: 10. The CDR3 loop reads CASRWDVGTDYGYTF. The CDR3 DNA reads TGCGCCAGCAGATGGGACGTCGGGACAGACTATGGCTACACCTTC.

The chain combines TRBV5-1 with TRBJ1-1, with D tentatively TRBD1 (5 bases). CDR3 size: 14 residues. From germline, CDR1 is SGHRS and CDR2 YFSETQ. With 2 bases removed from V and 0 bases from J, the gap between germline ends came to 8 bases. CDR3 amino acids: CASSFQDMNTEAFF. The CDR3 bases are TGCGCCAGCAGCTTCCAGGACATGAACACTGAAGCTTTCTTT.

The chain joins TRBV30 to TRBJ1-1; the D is unclear. This CDR3 is 16 amino acids long. Deletions cut 4 bases from V and 0 bases from J, with 18 bases between. The germline CDR1 and CDR2 sequences are GTSNPN and SVGIG (reference sequence). CDR3 DNA: TGTGCCTGGATAAGCGCGCGGCGCAGGATGAACACTGAAGCTTTCTTT. Its translation: CAWISARRRMNTEAFF.